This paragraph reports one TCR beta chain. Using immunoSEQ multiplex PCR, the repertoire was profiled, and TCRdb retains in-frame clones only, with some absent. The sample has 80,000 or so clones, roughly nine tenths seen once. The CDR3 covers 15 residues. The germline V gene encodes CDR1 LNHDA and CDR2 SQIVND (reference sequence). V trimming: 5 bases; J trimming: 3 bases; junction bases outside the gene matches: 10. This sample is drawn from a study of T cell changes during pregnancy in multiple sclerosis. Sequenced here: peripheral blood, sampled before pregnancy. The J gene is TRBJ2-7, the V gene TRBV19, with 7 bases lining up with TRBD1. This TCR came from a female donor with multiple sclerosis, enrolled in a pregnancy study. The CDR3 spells CASSDRQGRIYEQYF. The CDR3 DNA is TGTGCCAGTAGTGATCGACAGGGAAGGATCTACGAGCAGTACTTC. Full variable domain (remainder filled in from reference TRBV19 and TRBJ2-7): DGGITQSPKYLFRKEGQNVTLSCEQNLNHDAMYWYRQDPGQGLRLIYYSQIVNDFQKGDIAEGYSVSREKKESFPLTVTSAQKNPTAFYLCASSDRQGRIYEQYFGPGTRLTVT.